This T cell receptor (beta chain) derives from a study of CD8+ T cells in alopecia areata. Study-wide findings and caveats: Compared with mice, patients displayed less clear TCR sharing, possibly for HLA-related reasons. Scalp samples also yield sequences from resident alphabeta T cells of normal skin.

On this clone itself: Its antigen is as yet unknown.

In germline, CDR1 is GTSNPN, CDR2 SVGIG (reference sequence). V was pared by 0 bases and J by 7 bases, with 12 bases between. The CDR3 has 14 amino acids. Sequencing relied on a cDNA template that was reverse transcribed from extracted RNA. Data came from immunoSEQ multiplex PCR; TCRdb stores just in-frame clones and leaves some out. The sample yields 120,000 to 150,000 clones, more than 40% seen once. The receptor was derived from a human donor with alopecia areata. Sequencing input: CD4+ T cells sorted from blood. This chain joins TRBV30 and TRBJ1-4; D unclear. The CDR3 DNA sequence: TGTGCCTGGAGTGTACCCCAAATCAGTGAAAAACTGTTTTTT. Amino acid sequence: CAWSVPQISEKLFF.